A few counts support the clone carrying this T cell receptor (beta chain). Its antigen is not identified. TRB rearrangements spanning V, D and J were amplified using mixed TRB-A/B primers. TCRdb recomputed calls from the multiplex PCR reads with MiXCR, one row per CDR3 protein. Of approximately 11,000 distinct CDR3 sequences in the sample, roughly 30% were seen once. TCR beta rearrangements were amplified from peripheral blood genomic DNA. The data were obtained in a study of T cell repertoires in aging, cancer and after chemotherapy. Overall study: Healthy donor repertoires were recorded over several months to years and showed clear clonal overlap.

V was clipped by 2 bases and J by 0 bases, with 12 bases between them. Looked up from germline, CDR1 is DFQATT and CDR2 is SNEGSKA (reference sequence). The CDR3 sequence is 15 residues long. General study results and limits: Median generation probability rose over the chemotherapy interval in each cancer cohort, suggesting rebound thymic output. These repertoire data do not allow conclusions about immunological memory after chemotherapy. Age-matched healthy donors had significantly more diverse, less clonal blood TCR repertoires than untreated cancer patients.

This TCR was sampled from a human donor in good health. The rearrangement links TRBV20-1 to TRBJ2-3, with D perhaps TRBD1 (5 bases). The sequenced material came from blood. The CDR3 region is CSARLTDFSTDTQYF. In DNA, the CDR3 is TGCAGTGCTAGACTGACAGACTTCAGCACAGATACGCAGTATTTT.